In its sample, the clone carrying this T cell receptor beta chain was seen a few times. The antigen is not known. These data originate in a study of T-cell memory formation after mild COVID-19. Study context: Largely, the TCR clusters proved donor specific.

Trimming removed 1 base at V and 9 bases at J, with 9 bases between. This CDR3 region has 12 residues. TCRalpha and TCRbeta libraries used 5'RACE with constant-segment primers and UMIs. Via MiXCR, TCRdb re-called the 5' RACE reads, giving one row per CDR3 protein. The sample lists 350,000 or so distinct CDR3 sequences; roughly 13% were seen once. Study outcomes and limitations: Contracting clones, day 15 to 85, had balanced CD4/CD8, and later expanders favored CD4+. Among contracting clones, CD4+ were mainly CM/EM and CD8+ enriched in EMRA.

The specimen sequenced was PBMCs or a T cell subset sorted from them (not recorded which). This receptor was identified in a man younger than 30 who had mild COVID-19 (a few samples of this study predate the infection). Cell type and time point are not known. This rearrangement joins TRBV12-3 or TRBV12-4 to TRBJ1-2; no definite D call. Written as DNA, the CDR3 is TGTGCCAGCAGTTTAGGTCCGGGTCGCTACACCTTC. Translated: CASSLGPGRYTF.